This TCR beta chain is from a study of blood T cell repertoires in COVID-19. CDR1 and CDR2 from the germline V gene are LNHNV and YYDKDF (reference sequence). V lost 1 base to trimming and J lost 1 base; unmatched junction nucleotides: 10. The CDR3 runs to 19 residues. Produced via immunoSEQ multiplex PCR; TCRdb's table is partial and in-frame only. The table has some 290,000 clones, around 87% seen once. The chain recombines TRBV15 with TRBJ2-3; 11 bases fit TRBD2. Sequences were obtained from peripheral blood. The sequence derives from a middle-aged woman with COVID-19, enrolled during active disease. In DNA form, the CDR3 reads TGTGCCACCAGCAGAGTTCTGGGGGGACTAGCGGCAGGCACAGATACGCAGTATTTT. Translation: CATSRVLGGLAAGTDTQYF. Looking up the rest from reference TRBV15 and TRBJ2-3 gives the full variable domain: DAMVIQNPRYQVTQFGKPVTLSCSQTLNHNVMYWYQQKSSQAPKLLFHYYDKDFNNEADTPDNFQSRRPNTSFCFLDIRSPGLGDTAMYLCATSRVLGGLAAGTDTQYFGPGTRLTVL.